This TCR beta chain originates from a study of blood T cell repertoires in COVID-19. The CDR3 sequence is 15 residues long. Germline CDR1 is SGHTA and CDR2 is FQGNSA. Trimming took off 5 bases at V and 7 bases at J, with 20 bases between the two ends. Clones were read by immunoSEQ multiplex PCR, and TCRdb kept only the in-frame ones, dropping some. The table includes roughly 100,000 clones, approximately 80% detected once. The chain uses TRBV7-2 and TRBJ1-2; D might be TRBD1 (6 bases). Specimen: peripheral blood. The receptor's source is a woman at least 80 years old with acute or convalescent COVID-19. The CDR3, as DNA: TGTGCCAGCAGCCCAGGCCGGGGGGCGCGGTTTGGCTACACCTTC. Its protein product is CASSPGRGARFGYTF.